The 32 T cell receptor beta chains presented below share a single source sample, sequenced in a study of post-analysis software for immune sequencing data. General study findings and limits: Patients showed TRBV5-6, TRBV5-1 and TRBV20-1 among five TRBV segments more frequent than in controls.

These TCRs are of unknown antigen specificity. Presence of unique molecular identifiers characterized the TCR beta cDNA libraries. TCRdb redid the calling of the PCR reads with MiXCR, one entry per CDR3 protein. Of approximately 660,000 distinct CDR3 sequences detected, over 45% appear once; the ten largest clones hold about 10%. The sequencing sample was made of blood. Receptors were obtained from a girl aged 2-15 years with multiple sclerosis.

This clonotype was seen more than once but under ten times. The chain carries TRBV20-1 and TRBJ2-1; maybe TRBD1 (5 bases). CDR1 is DFQATT, CDR2 SNEGSKA, per germline (reference sequence). V lost 5 bases and J 7 bases, leaving 21 bases between the germline ends. The CDR3 extends over 15 amino acids. The CDR3 region is CSALSYAAGQNEQFF. In nucleotides, the CDR3 is TGCAGTGCTTTGAGCTACGCGGCAGGGCAGAATGAGCAGTTCTTC.

On this clonotype itself: A read error is likely, as this CDR3 ends without the conserved phenylalanine or tryptophan. This chain joins TRBV25-1 and TRBJ2-5; the D gene is possibly TRBD2 (5 bases). V lost 3 bases to trimming and J lost 2 bases, with 13 bases between them. Per germline, CDR1 MGHDK and CDR2 SYGVNS. The CDR3 spans 15 residues. In DNA form, the CDR3 reads TGTGCCAGCAGTGAGTACGGGATTCTTCAAGAGACCCAGTACCTC. It is translated as CASSEYGILQETQYL.

The chain recombines TRBV6-1 with TRBJ1-4, with no clear D. The germline CDR1 and CDR2 sequences are MNHNS and SASEGT. The V and J ends lost 6 bases and 3 bases respectively, with 14 bases between them. There are 15 residues in the CDR3. CDR3 residues: CASRRTEAPNEKLFF. The CDR3 DNA reads as TGTGCCAGCAGAAGGACGGAGGCCCCTAATGAAAAACTGTTTTTT.

V gene TRBV3-1 combines with J gene TRBJ1-2; possibly TRBD1 for D (5 bases). CDR1 is LGHDT, CDR2 YNNKEL, per germline (reference sequence). The CDR3 covers 14 residues. V was shortened by 3 bases and J by 6 bases, with 14 bases between the two germline ends. The CDR3 loop is CASSHFRAEDGYTF. As DNA, the CDR3 is TGTGCCAGCAGCCACTTCAGGGCAGAGGATGGCTACACCTTC.

V usage is TRBV18 and J usage is TRBJ2-1; 8 positions agree with TRBD1. The CDR3 extends over 12 amino acids. Trimming at V came to 5 bases and at J to 9 bases, leaving 3 bases not matched to a gene. CDR1 is KGHSH, CDR2 LQKENI, per germline. The CDR3 DNA is TGTGCCAGCTCAACAGGGGGGAGTGAGCAGTTCTTC. Its translation: CASSTGGSEQFF. The whole variable domain, filled in from reference TRBV18 and TRBJ2-1, reads NAGVMQNPRHLVRRRGQEARLRCSPMKGHSHVYWYRQLPEEGLKFMVYLQKENIIDESGMPKERFSAEFPKEGPSILRIQQVVRGDSAAYFCASSTGGSEQFFGPGTRLTVL.

As concerns this clonotype: A much larger clone is a single base away; this may be a read error. V and J are TRBV6-2 or TRBV6-3 and TRBJ1-5; no firm D call. Germline V gene sequence: CDR1 MNHEY, CDR2 SVGEGT. Trimming cost V 5 bases and J 7 bases, with 12 bases left between them. This CDR3 comprises 13 residues. The CDR3 DNA sequence: TGTGCCAGCAGTCGGGCCTCTGGACAGCCCCAGCATTTT. The encoded protein is CASSRASGQPQHF.

In this sample, this clonotype turned up a few times. The chain combines TRBV2 with TRBJ1-5; TRBD1 matches 8 bases. J was trimmed by 7 bases and V by 4 bases; bases with no gene match: 3. Germline assignment: CDR1 SNHLY and CDR2 FYNNEI. CDR3 length equals 13 residues. CDR3 coding DNA: TGTGCCAGCAGTGGGGGACAGGCCCAGCCCCAGCATTTT. It codes for CASSGGQAQPQHF.

Note on this clonotype: Germline and junction disagree at one end, which may indicate a read error. The gene calls are TRBV20-1 and TRBJ1-6, with a possible D match to TRBD1 (5 bases). The CDR3 totals 17 residues. Germline V gives CDR1 DFQATT, CDR2 SNEGSKA (reference sequence). This CDR3 reads CSARDQRSGTSHSPLHF. CDR3 bases: TGCAGTGCTAGAGATCAAAGATCCGGGACCTCTCATTCGCCCCTCCACTTT.

V usage is TRBV4-3 and J usage is TRBJ2-1, with TRBD1 identical over 10 bases. The junction had 8 bases not matched to a gene; V was cut back by 2 bases and J by 13 bases. This CDR3 has 14 amino acids. The germline V gene has CDR1 LGHNA and CDR2 YSLEER. The CDR3 sequence is CASSQQDRGREQFF. The CDR3 region has the DNA TGCGCCAGCAGCCAACAAGACAGGGGGCGAGAACAGTTCTTC.

The rearrangement links TRBV27 to TRBJ1-5; TRBD1 agrees at 9 bases. CDR1 and CDR2 (germline): MNHEY, SMNVEV (reference sequence). This CDR3 is built from 15 residues. V gave up 5 bases and J gave up 7 bases; unmatched junction bases: 9. CDR3 DNA sequence: TGTGCCAGCAGTCCGACGACAGGGGGAGGGCAGCCCCAGCATTTT. It codes for CASSPTTGGGQPQHF.

The V call is TRBV5-1, the J call TRBJ2-1, with TRBD2 identical over 9 bases. J was trimmed by 6 bases and V by 0 bases; bases with no gene match: 10. CDR1 is SGHRS and CDR2 is YFSETQ in the germline V gene. The CDR3 has 17 residues. The CDR3 reads CASSLEGIAGAANEQFF. DNA for the CDR3: TGCGCCAGCAGCTTGGAAGGTATAGCGGGGGCCGCCAATGAGCAGTTCTTC.

This sequence joins TRBV11-2 and TRBJ2-1; TRBD2 agrees at 14 bases. V lost 5 bases to trimming and J lost 5 bases; unmatched junction nucleotides: 14. The length of the CDR3 is 19 residues. Germline CDR1 is SGHAT and CDR2 is FQNNGV. The CDR3 DNA sequence: TGTGCCAGCAGCCCGGGACTAGCGGGAGTAGTGCGGGGGGACAATGAGCAGTTCTTC. Protein product: CASSPGLAGVVRGDNEQFF. The entire variable domain, with the rest obtained from reference TRBV11-2 and TRBJ2-1, is as follows: EAGVAQSPRYKIIEKRQSVAFWCNPISGHATLYWYQQILGQGPKLLIQFQNNGVVDDSQLPKDRFSAERLKGVDSTLKIQPAKLEDSAVYLCASSPGLAGVVRGDNEQFFGPGTRLTVL.

The V gene is TRBV12-3 or TRBV12-4, the J gene TRBJ2-3; 9 nucleotides align to TRBD1. The CDR3 runs to 16 residues. Trimming at V came to 3 bases and at J to 1 base, leaving 5 bases not matched to a gene. The CDR3 DNA reads as TGTGCCAGCAGTTTGGGGACAGGGCTCCGCACAGATACGCAGTATTTT. It encodes CASSLGTGLRTDTQYF.

The chain is built from TRBV4-1 and TRBJ2-1; D is perhaps TRBD2 (5 bases). The V end was cut by 1 base, the J end by 10 bases, with 14 bases between. The CDR3 is 14 residues long. Per the germline V gene, CDR1 is MGHRA and CDR2 is YSYEKL. CDR3 sequence reads: CASSQVQRESEQFF. For the CDR3, the DNA is TGCGCCAGCAGCCAAGTACAGAGGGAGTCAGAGCAGTTCTTC.

As concerns this clonotype: Mismatch with germline at one junction end may stem from a read error. The chain uses TRBV12-3 or TRBV12-4 and TRBJ2-5; a weak D match, TRBD2 (6 bases). This CDR3 spans 14 amino acids. The CDR3 loop reads CASSFIGRRETQYF. Written as DNA, the CDR3 is TGTGCCAGCAGTTTTATCGGCAGGAGGGAGACCCAGTATTTC.

The rearrangement uses TRBV29-1 and TRBJ2-7, with TRBD2 matching over 11 bases. Germline assignment: CDR1 SQVTM and CDR2 ANQGSEA. CDR3 length: 11 amino acids. V was pared by 7 bases and J by 6 bases, with 2 bases of the junction left unmatched. The DNA of the CDR3 is TGCAGCGGTGGGACTAGCGGCGAGCAGTACTTC. Translated: CSGGTSGEQYF.

The chain joins TRBV7-2 to TRBJ1-2; no reliable D call. This CDR3 has 13 residues. V lost 1 base and J 6 bases, leaving 9 bases between the germline ends. The germline gives CDR1 SGHTA, CDR2 FQGNSA. The CDR3 region is CASSLGVRDGYTF. The CDR3 DNA follows: TGTGCCAGCAGCTTAGGGGTCAGAGATGGCTACACCTTC.

V usage is TRBV7-9 and J usage is TRBJ2-4; 14 bases are a match to TRBD2. The germline V gene encodes CDR1 SEHNR and CDR2 FQNEAQ (reference sequence). This CDR3 is built from 19 residues. The junction had 11 bases not matched to a gene; V was cut back by 5 bases and J by 2 bases. The CDR3 coding sequence is TGTGCCAGCAGCCCAAGACTAGCGGGGGGGCCTTCAACCAAAAACATTCAGTACTTC. Amino acids: CASSPRLAGGPSTKNIQYF.

This chain joins TRBV7-3 and TRBJ2-1; 8 bases fit TRBD2. This CDR3 is built from 15 residues. Germline trimming cut 5 bases from V and 4 bases from J; bases unmatched to any gene: 7. Germline loops: CDR1 SGHTA, CDR2 FQGTGA. The CDR3 DNA is TGTGCCAGCAGCCTAGGGGCGGGGGGATACAATGAGCAGTTCTTC. Protein product: CASSLGAGGYNEQFF.

The CDR3 here is CATSGHPGATDTQYF. CDR3 in DNA: TGTGCCACCAGTGGTCACCCGGGAGCCACAGATACGCAGTATTTT. The chain uses TRBV24-1 and TRBJ2-3; perhaps TRBD2 as D (6 bases). This CDR3 is built from 15 residues. V shed 5 bases and J shed 2 bases, with 13 bases lying between them. CDR1 and CDR2 (germline): KGHDR, SFDVKD.

The genes are TRBV29-1 and TRBJ1-2, with TRBD1 as a possible D gene (6 bases). CDR3 length: 16 amino acids. Germline loops: CDR1 SQVTM, CDR2 ANQGSEA. V was pared by 2 bases and J by 4 bases, with 20 bases between. The CDR3 here is CSVEFRRTDLTYGYTF. In nucleotides, the CDR3 is TGCAGCGTTGAATTTCGTCGGACAGATTTGACCTATGGCTACACCTTC.

The chain couples TRBV27 to TRBJ2-7, with 9 nucleotides matching TRBD1. The V segment lost 10 bases and the J segment 3 bases; nucleotides outside the gene matches: 10. Germline assignment: CDR1 MNHEY and CDR2 SMNVEV (reference sequence). The length of the CDR3 is 14 residues. CDR3 sequence (DNA): TGTGCCACCCAAGACGGGACAGGGAACTACGAGCAGTACTTC. Its protein is CATQDGTGNYEQYF.

Comment on this clonotype: An end of the junction differs from the germline gene, which may be a read error. The chain has TRBV12-3 or TRBV12-4 and TRBJ2-4; TRBD1 matches 9 bases. The CDR3 is 15 amino acids. In DNA form, the CDR3 reads TGTGTCAGCAGCCCCGGGACAGGGAGGTCGTTGGCCGAGTACTTC. Translating it yields CVSSPGTGRSLAEYF.

There are a few counts of this clonotype. The chain couples TRBV12-3 or TRBV12-4 to TRBJ2-5, with TRBD1 as a possible D gene (6 bases). CDR3 size: 14 residues. Deletions cut 6 bases from V and 0 bases from J, with 11 bases between. Here the CDR3 reads CASRFGQNQETQYF. Written as DNA, the CDR3 is TGTGCCAGCAGATTTGGACAGAACCAAGAGACCCAGTACTTC.

The J gene is TRBJ2-1, the V gene TRBV20-1, with 9 bases identical to TRBD2. From germline, CDR1 is DFQATT and CDR2 SNEGSKA (reference sequence). CDR3 size: 14 residues. J lost 6 bases, V lost 3 bases, and 6 bases had no gene match. In nucleotides, the CDR3 is TGCAGTGCTAGTCAGGGCGGGGGGGGCAATGAGCAGTTCTTC. This sequence encodes CSASQGGGGNEQFF.

In regard to this clonotype: Germline and junction disagree at one end, which may indicate a read error. The genes are TRBV5-6 and TRBJ2-3, with TRBD2 matching over 7 bases. The CDR3 covers 17 residues. Germline assignment: CDR1 SGHDT and CDR2 YYEEEE. Here the CDR3 reads CASSGGASGTSTDTQYF. The DNA for the CDR3 is TGTGCCAGCAGCGGTGGGGCTAGCGGAACTAGCACAGACACGCAGTATTTT. The whole variable domain, remainder taken from reference TRBV5-6 and TRBJ2-3, is DAGVTQSPTHLIKTRGQQVTLRCSPKSGHDTVSWYQQALGQGPQFIFQYYEEEERQRGNFPDRFSGHQFPNYSSELNVNALLLGDSALYLCASSGGASGTSTDTQYFGPGTRLTVL.

The V gene is TRBV7-2, the J gene TRBJ1-5; D unclear. The CDR3 is 14 amino acids. The germline V gene encodes CDR1 SGHTA and CDR2 FQGNSA. V was shortened by 10 bases and J by 1 base, with 14 bases between the two germline ends. CDR3 in DNA: TGTGCCACCTCAGGTAGGGCGAGCAATCAGCCCCAGCATTTT. This codes for CATSGRASNQPQHF.

The CDR3 region is CASSHGQAGVNQPQHF. The CDR3 DNA reads as TGTGCCAGCAGCCACGGCCAGGCAGGGGTGAATCAGCCCCAGCATTTT. J is TRBJ1-5 and V is TRBV3-1, with D possibly matching TRBD1 (6 bases). The CDR3 sequence is 16 residues long. Trimming stripped 3 bases from V and 4 bases from J, with 16 bases between. The germline V gene has CDR1 LGHDT and CDR2 YNNKEL (reference sequence).

This clonotype was picked up a small number of times. The chain recombines TRBV6-2 or TRBV6-3 with TRBJ2-3, with 9 bases fitting TRBD2. The junction had 5 bases not matched to a gene; V was cut back by 2 bases and J by 2 bases. The germline V gene encodes CDR1 MNHEY and CDR2 SVGEGT. The CDR3 is made up of 16 amino acids. The CDR3 sequence: CASSYGLAGTTDTQYF. CDR3 DNA sequence: TGTGCCAGCAGTTACGGGCTAGCGGGGACCACAGATACGCAGTATTTT.

The chain carries TRBV10-3 and TRBJ2-2; 10 bases fit TRBD2. CDR1 is ENHRY, CDR2 SYGVKD, per germline. The CDR3 spans 17 residues. With 4 bases clipped from V and 0 bases from J, the junction kept 5 bases outside the gene matches. CDR3 loop: CAISALTSGANTGELFF. Written as DNA, the CDR3 is TGTGCCATCAGTGCATTAACTAGCGGGGCGAACACCGGGGAGCTGTTTTTT.

The J gene is TRBJ2-7, the V gene TRBV29-1; 7 nucleotides agree with TRBD2. Germline V lookup: CDR1 SQVTM, CDR2 ANQGSEA. The J segment lost 4 bases and the V segment lost 4 bases, leaving 4 bases of the junction unmatched. This CDR3 contains 12 residues. The CDR3 bases are TGCAGCGTTGGATCTAGCGGATACGAGCAGTACTTC. This translates into CSVGSSGYEQYF.

The V and J genes are TRBV20-1 and TRBJ2-1, with unresolved D. V was cut by 1 base and J by 4 bases, with 17 bases left in between. CDR1 is DFQATT and CDR2 is SNEGSKA in the germline V gene (reference sequence). The CDR3 totals 16 residues. In DNA, the CDR3 is TGCAGTGCTAGAGCCCCAGTAGGAGTATATTACAATGAGCAGTTCTTC. It specifies CSARAPVGVYYNEQFF.